This TCR beta chain appears in the sequencing data of a study of molecular identifiers for immune sequencing clone quantification. Study-wide points: Identical barcode-sharing TCR molecules could lead to underestimated sizes for highly expanded clones.

This clonotype was counted a single time. The antigen is not known. A read error may be the cause here, since a much bigger clone is one base away. Naive CD8 libraries came from around 18,000 to 910,000 sorted cells with 10%, 30% or 50% RNA. The CDR3 is 16 residues long. V lost 4 bases to trimming and J lost 3 bases; unmatched junction nucleotides: 6. Germline assignment: CDR1 MGHRA and CDR2 YSYEKL. Bulk TCR library preparation followed previously described methods with listed TCR primers. TCRdb called the PCR reads again in MiXCR, with one record for every CDR3 protein. Found here are 45,000 to 65,000 distinct CDR3 sequences, 20% to 25% of them singletons; the top ten hold about 2%.

The clonotype originates from a human donor in good health. Some libraries in this study had Jurkat cell RNA spiked in. Input material: naive CD8+ T cells from blood, with Jurkat cell RNA spiked in. Documented subset: FACS-sorted CD8+CD4-CCR7+CD45RA+ naive T cells. The V call is TRBV4-1, the J call TRBJ2-3; 11 bases agree with TRBD2. The CDR3 bases are TGCGCCAGCAGCCTCATAGCGGGGGGGCGGACAGATACGCAGTATTTT. This translates into CASSLIAGGRTDTQYF.